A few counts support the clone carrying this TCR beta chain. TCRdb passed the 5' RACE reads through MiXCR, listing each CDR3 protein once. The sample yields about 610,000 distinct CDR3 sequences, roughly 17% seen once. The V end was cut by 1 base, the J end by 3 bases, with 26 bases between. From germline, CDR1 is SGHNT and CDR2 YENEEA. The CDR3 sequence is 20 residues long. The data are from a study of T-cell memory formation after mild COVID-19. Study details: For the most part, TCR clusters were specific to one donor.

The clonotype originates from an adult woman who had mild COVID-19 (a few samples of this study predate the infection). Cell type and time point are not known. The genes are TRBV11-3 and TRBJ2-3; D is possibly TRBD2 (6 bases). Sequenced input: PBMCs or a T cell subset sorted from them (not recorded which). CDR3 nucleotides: TGTGCCAGCAGCTTAGTTAGCTCAAGATCCCCGGGACTTGTAACAGATACGCAGTATTTT. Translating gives CASSLVSSRSPGLVTDTQYF.